This T cell receptor beta chain comes out of a study of blood T cell repertoires in COVID-19. Study at large: There were acute and convalescent COVID-19 samples, and they came from the United States, Italy and Spain. PBMCs, B-cell-depleted T cells, or T cells provided the cDNA or gDNA that made up the material.

Produced via immunoSEQ multiplex PCR; TCRdb's table is partial and in-frame only. The data show about 400,000 clones, with roughly 90% seen just once and about 1.7% held by the top ten. Recovered participants had two consecutive negative NP/OP PCR tests, healthcare professional clearance, or symptom resolution. Sequencing input: PBMCs or T cells enriched from blood (not recorded which). The sequence was collected from a woman aged 25 to 39 who had recovered from COVID-19.

The CDR3 here is CASSLTRPYGYTF. CDR3 DNA: TGTGCCAGCAGCTTAACACGCCCTTATGGCTACACCTTC. The genes are TRBV7-9 and TRBJ1-2, with D hard to call. The CDR3 runs to 13 residues. V was pared by 2 bases and J by 5 bases, with 9 bases between. The V gene's germline CDR1 is SEHNR and CDR2 FQNEAQ (reference sequence).